Listed here are 27 T cell receptor beta chains from one sample, sequenced in a study of blood T cell repertoires in COVID-19. Measured with immunoSEQ multiplex PCR; TCRdb has only the in-frame clones, and not every one. The sample consists of fewer than 85,000 clones, about three quarters of them appearing once. Material: peripheral blood. These receptors originate from a woman aged 70-85 years with acute or convalescent COVID-19.

The V and J genes are TRBV6-6 and TRBJ1-2; 8 bases match TRBD1. V was pared by 7 bases and J by 4 bases, with 5 bases of the junction left unmatched. Per the germline V gene, CDR1 is MNHNY and CDR2 is SVGAGI (reference sequence). CDR3 size: 13 residues. The CDR3 sequence: CASKPGTGYGYTF. The CDR3 DNA reads as TGTGCCAGCAAACCCGGGACAGGCTATGGCTACACCTTC.

This clone has a handful of counts. The V gene is TRBV5-6, the J gene TRBJ1-1; 7 nucleotides match TRBD1. The CDR3 is 16 amino acids. V trimming: 2 bases; J trimming: 5 bases; junction bases outside the gene matches: 12. Germline V gives CDR1 SGHDT, CDR2 YYEEEE. CDR3 nucleotide sequence: TGTGCCAGCAGCTTTGAGAGCCAAGGGGGCTGGACTGAAGCTTTCTTT. Its protein product is CASSFESQGGWTEAFF.

V gene TRBV6-5 combines with J gene TRBJ1-1, with TRBD1 identical over 7 bases. V gave up 5 bases and J gave up 5 bases; unmatched junction bases: 11. CDR1 is MNHEY, CDR2 SVGAGI, per germline. The CDR3 runs to 15 residues. CDR3: CASSPRQGSGTEAFF. CDR3 bases: TGTGCCAGCAGTCCCCGACAGGGCTCAGGGACTGAAGCTTTCTTT.

This chain connects TRBV6-6 to TRBJ1-1; TRBD1 matches at 7 bases. The CDR3 consists of 16 residues. Germline values: CDR1 MNHNY, CDR2 SVGAGI (reference sequence). The trim removed 5 bases at V and 0 bases at J, leaving 9 bases unmatched. The CDR3 is CASSGSTGQMNTEAFF. The CDR3, as DNA: TGTGCCAGCAGTGGTTCCACGGGACAGATGAACACTGAAGCTTTCTTT.

This clone showed up just a few times. The V call is TRBV7-8, the J call TRBJ2-7, with D tentatively TRBD1 (6 bases). This CDR3 region has 16 residues. Germline V gene data show CDR1 as SGHVS and CDR2 as FQNEAQ. Deletions cut 3 bases from V and 6 bases from J, with 21 bases between. The CDR3 spells CASSFIPGTTRGEQYF. CDR3 coding DNA: TGTGCCAGCAGCTTTATCCCCGGGACAACTAGAGGCGAGCAGTACTTC.

The chain links TRBV5-6 to TRBJ2-7; the match to TRBD1 covers 7 bases. Looked up from germline, CDR1 is SGHDT and CDR2 is YYEEEE. This CDR3 region has 15 residues. V lost 1 base to trimming and J lost 2 bases; unmatched junction nucleotides: 6. The CDR3 DNA reads as TGTGCCAGCAGCTTGTCGGGGCAGGGGGCCTACGAGCAGTACTTC. Translating it yields CASSLSGQGAYEQYF.

The rearrangement joins TRBV7-2 to TRBJ2-5, with 11 bases aligning to TRBD2. This CDR3 spans 16 amino acids. Germline CDR1 reads SGHTA; CDR2 reads FQGNSA. V shed 4 bases, J shed 5 bases, and the junction held 9 bases outside the gene matches. The chain's CDR3 is CASSSLAGGPVETQYF. The CDR3 bases are TGTGCCAGCAGCTCCCTAGCGGGAGGCCCCGTGGAGACCCAGTACTTC.

This chain joins TRBV2 and TRBJ2-1; 10 nucleotides match TRBD2. CDR1 SNHLY and CDR2 FYNNEI come from the germline V gene. Losses at the gene ends were 7 bases for V and 9 bases for J; bases not matched to a gene: 12. CDR3 size: 15 residues. CDR3 sequence reads: CASIGAGGPRGEQFF. The CDR3 nucleotides read TGTGCCAGCATCGGAGCGGGGGGGCCGCGGGGTGAGCAGTTCTTC.

The V gene is TRBV4-2, the J gene TRBJ1-1; TRBD1 is a possible D gene (6 bases). Germline CDR1 and CDR2: LGHNA and YNFKEQ. This CDR3 has 16 amino acids. Trimming removed 0 bases at V and 4 bases at J, with 15 bases between. CDR3: CASSQEQLGGGTEAFF. CDR3 bases: TGTGCCAGCAGCCAAGAGCAGCTGGGAGGGGGCACTGAAGCTTTCTTT.

The genes are TRBV7-2 and TRBJ2-7; D is uncertain. CDR3 length equals 11 residues. Trimming pared 8 bases from V and 4 bases from J, leaving 9 bases between. The V gene's germline CDR1 is SGHTA and CDR2 FQGNSA. CDR3 amino acids: CASGFRYEQYF. The CDR3, as DNA: TGTGCCAGCGGTTTTCGGTACGAGCAGTACTTC. Drawing the rest from reference TRBV7-2 and TRBJ2-7, the complete variable domain is GAGVSQSPSNKVTEKGKDVELRCDPISGHTALYWYRQSLGQGLEFLIYFQGNSAPDKSGLPSDRFSAERTGGSVSTLTIQRTQQEDSAVYLCASGFRYEQYFGPGTRLTVT.

The chain joins TRBV29-1 to TRBJ2-3; the D gene is possibly TRBD2 (6 bases). The CDR3 consists of 12 residues. Trimming cost V 6 bases and J 6 bases, with 13 bases left between them. Germline V gives CDR1 SQVTM, CDR2 ANQGSEA. The DNA for the CDR3 is TGCAGCGTGGATTTTCTAGCGGATACGCAGTATTTT. Protein product: CSVDFLADTQYF.

This chain joins TRBV6-6 and TRBJ1-5; D perhaps matches TRBD1 (5 bases). Trimming pared 7 bases from V and 6 bases from J, leaving 22 bases between. CDR1 and CDR2 from the germline V gene are MNHNY and SVGAGI (reference sequence). The CDR3 length is 16 residues. This CDR3 is CASTSTMQGDRQPQHF. The CDR3 DNA reads as TGTGCCAGCACCTCGACAATGCAGGGCGATCGTCAGCCCCAGCATTTT.

The chain couples TRBV5-1 to TRBJ1-1; 7 bases map to TRBD1. Germline CDR1 and CDR2: SGHRS and YFSETQ. CDR3 size: 15 residues. Trimming cost V 3 bases and J 3 bases; bases outside gene matches: 8. CDR3 coding DNA: TGCGCCAGCAGCTCCCAGACAGGGCTGTACACTGAAGCTTTCTTT. This gives the protein CASSSQTGLYTEAFF.

This chain uses TRBV3-1 (or the pseudogene TRBV3-2) with TRBJ2-7; D possibly corresponds to TRBD1 (5 bases). Trimming stripped 2 bases from V and 2 bases from J, with 7 bases between. Germline V gives CDR1 LGHDT, CDR2 YNNKEL (reference sequence). The CDR3 covers 13 residues. CDR3 sequence: CASSQRGTYEQYF. The CDR3 DNA reads as TGTGCCAGCAGCCAAAGGGGTACCTACGAGCAGTACTTC.

V is TRBV4-3 and J is TRBJ1-5; 10 bases are shared with TRBD1. From germline, CDR1 is LGHNA and CDR2 YSLEER. CDR3 length equals 13 residues. V lost 4 bases and J lost 6; bases outside the gene matches: 0. The CDR3 reads CASSRTGGQPQHF. CDR3 nucleotides: TGCGCCAGCAGCCGGACAGGGGGTCAGCCCCAGCATTTT.

A few counts support this clone. The CDR3 region is CSLDTEYGYTF. DNA for the CDR3: TGCAGTCTGGACACGGAATATGGCTACACCTTC. The chain employs TRBV20-1 and TRBJ1-2, with D possibly being TRBD1 (5 bases). This CDR3 spans 11 amino acids. V was shortened by 8 bases and J by 5 bases, with 12 bases between the two germline ends. The germline V gene encodes CDR1 DFQATT and CDR2 SNEGSKA (reference sequence).

The chain recombines TRBV28 with TRBJ1-5; 9 bases match TRBD1. The CDR3 contains 15 residues. After removal of 5 bases from V and 6 bases from J, the junction contained 8 bases not matched to a gene. Looked up from germline, CDR1 is MDHEN and CDR2 is SYDVKM. The CDR3 DNA reads TGTGCCAGCAGTGTGGGACAGGGATTTCGTCAGCCCCAGCATTTT. This codes for CASSVGQGFRQPQHF. The full variable domain, with the rest looked up from reference TRBV28 and TRBJ1-5, is DVKVTQSSRYLVKRTGEKVFLECVQDMDHENMFWYRQDPGLGLRLIYFSYDVKMKEKGDIPEGYSVSREKKERFSLILESASTNQTSMYLCASSVGQGFRQPQHFGDGTRLSIL.

This clone showed up just a few times. The V and J genes are TRBV5-4 and TRBJ2-3; unclear D gene. The CDR3 consists of 15 residues. Trimming left V 4 bases short and J 4 bases short, with 16 bases between. CDR1 is SGHNT and CDR2 is YYREEE in the germline V gene (reference sequence). CDR3 in DNA: TGTGCCAGCAGCCCGCCCCCTTTGGCGGCAGATACGCAGTATTTT. Its translation is CASSPPPLAADTQYF.

This clone appeared a few times. The V and J genes are TRBV11-2 and TRBJ2-2, with D perhaps matching TRBD2 (5 bases). Germline lookup yields CDR1 SGHAT and CDR2 FQNNGV. The CDR3 contains 15 residues. Trimming cost V 2 bases and J 0 bases, with 7 bases left between them. The CDR3 coding sequence is TGTGCCAGCAGCTTATCCGGGACGAACACCGGGGAGCTGTTTTTT. This gives the protein CASSLSGTNTGELFF.

This clone appeared once. The chain links TRBV9 to TRBJ1-4; D gene ambiguous. V was trimmed by 0 bases and J by 4 bases, leaving 7 bases between them. The length of the CDR3 is 14 residues. Germline V gene data show CDR1 as SGDLS and CDR2 as YYNGEE. The CDR3 protein is CASSVGLSNEKLFF. In DNA form, the CDR3 reads TGTGCCAGCAGCGTAGGGTTGAGTAATGAAAAACTGTTTTTT.

The chain employs TRBV30 and TRBJ1-5; D might be TRBD1 (6 bases). Germline-derived CDR1 and CDR2 are GTSNPN and SVGIG (reference sequence). The CDR3 totals 15 residues. V dropped 2 bases and J dropped 2 bases, with 13 bases sitting between them. Here the CDR3 reads CAWSIRGGRNQPQHF. CDR3 DNA sequence: TGTGCCTGGAGTATCCGGGGGGGGCGCAATCAGCCCCAGCATTTT.

J is TRBJ1-2 and V is TRBV20-1; no clear D gene. The CDR3 extends over 11 amino acids. Trimming cost V 5 bases and J 1 base, with 5 bases left between them. CDR1 is DFQATT, CDR2 SNEGSKA, per germline (reference sequence). The CDR3 spells CSALYNYGYTF. The CDR3 nucleotides are TGCAGTGCTTTGTATAACTATGGCTACACCTTC.

The chain links TRBV30 to TRBJ2-5, with 7 nucleotides matching TRBD2. The CDR3 spans 14 residues. With V trimmed by 2 bases and J by 5 bases, 8 bases remained unmatched. Germline assignment: CDR1 GTSNPN and CDR2 SVGIG (reference sequence). The chain's CDR3 is CAWSLGGSGETQYF. The CDR3 DNA reads TGTGCCTGGAGTCTCGGCGGGAGTGGGGAGACCCAGTACTTC.

The genes are TRBV28 and TRBJ2-1; 9 bases agree with TRBD2. CDR1 is MDHEN, CDR2 SYDVKM, per germline. With V trimmed by 6 bases and J by 10 bases, 13 bases remained unmatched. The CDR3 extends over 15 amino acids. CDR3 loop: CASSPGGGRAKEQFF. The DNA of the CDR3 is TGTGCCAGCAGCCCCGGTGGCGGGAGGGCCAAGGAGCAGTTCTTC.

CDR3 protein: CASSFQDRGQETQYF. The CDR3 nucleotides read TGTGCCAGCAGCTTCCAGGACAGGGGCCAAGAGACCCAGTACTTC. The chain is built from TRBV5-5 and TRBJ2-5, with 9 bases identical to TRBD1. The ends lost 2 bases at V and 1 base at J; junction bases unmatched: 3. In germline, CDR1 is SGHKS, CDR2 YYEKEE (reference sequence). CDR3 length: 15 residues.

The CDR3 is CASSKGEDQNEKLFF. The CDR3 DNA is TGTGCCAGCAGCAAGGGGGAAGACCAAAATGAAAAACTGTTTTTT. The chain has TRBV11-2 and TRBJ1-4; D might be TRBD1 (6 bases). The germline V gene encodes CDR1 SGHAT and CDR2 FQNNGV. This CDR3 has 15 residues. The V end lost 5 bases, the J end lost 5 bases, and 15 bases lay between the germline ends.

This clone was found once. The chain employs TRBV10-2 and TRBJ2-1, with 7 bases that match TRBD1. J lost 7 bases, V lost 6 bases, and 6 bases had no gene match. Germline V lookup: CDR1 WSHSY, CDR2 SAAADI. The CDR3 totals 13 residues. The CDR3 DNA is TGCGCCAGCAGCGACAGGGAAGGGAATGAGCAGTTCTTC. This codes for CASSDREGNEQFF.